These 28 T cell receptor beta chains share one sample of origin, sequenced in a study of metastatic and nonmetastatic thyroid tumors. Treatment of any kind had been given to no patient before thyroid surgery. TCRdb re-processed the PCR reads through MiXCR. The sample lists 20,000 or so clones, more than 20% occurring once. Sequencing was performed on blood. These receptors originate from a male donor with papillary thyroid cancer or a benign thyroid nodule (not recorded which). Some clones in this sample may be carry-over from other donors' samples.

This clone was detected ten times or more. The rearrangement uses TRBV6-5 and TRBJ2-7, with D hard to call. This CDR3 has 13 residues. Deletions cut 0 bases from V and 4 bases from J, with 7 bases between. In germline, CDR1 is MNHEY, CDR2 SVGAGI. CDR3 in amino acids: CASSYSTEYEQYF. CDR3 in DNA: TGTGCCAGCAGTTACTCCACAGAGTACGAGCAGTACTTC.

This clone was counted at least ten times. The CDR3 DNA follows: TGTGCCAGCAGCTCCGGACTAGCGGGAGCCGGGACCCAGTACTTC. It specifies CASSSGLAGAGTQYF. V usage is TRBV6-1 and J usage is TRBJ2-5; the match to TRBD2 covers 13 bases. V lost 6 bases to trimming and J lost 7 bases; unmatched junction nucleotides: 8. Germline loops: CDR1 MNHNS, CDR2 SASEGT. The CDR3 extends over 15 amino acids.

This clone was recorded at least ten times. The CDR3: CASSDDEVLAGLSSYEQYF. The DNA of the CDR3 is TGTGCCAGCAGTGACGACGAAGTGCTAGCGGGATTAAGCTCCTACGAGCAGTACTTC. V and J are TRBV6-4 and TRBJ2-7, with TRBD2 matching 9 bases. Trimming removed 2 bases from V and 0 bases from J; junction bases left unmatched: 14. CDR3 length equals 19 residues. Germline CDR1 is MRHNA and CDR2 is SNTAGT.

Details on this clone: The junction departs from the called germline gene at one end, perhaps through a read error. The chain couples TRBV6-2 or TRBV6-3 to TRBJ1-2; D ambiguous. This CDR3 has 13 amino acids. Germline V gives CDR1 MNHEY, CDR2 SVGEGT. The CDR3 region is CATRTRRGNGYFF. The CDR3, as DNA: TGTGCCACCCGAACCCGACGGGGTAACGGATACTTCTTC.

This clone was detected many times. The chain links TRBV29-1 to TRBJ2-3; D is undetermined. The V gene's germline CDR1 is SQVTM and CDR2 ANQGSEA. V lost 0 bases to trimming and J lost 4 bases, with 8 bases between them. The CDR3 spans 13 residues. The CDR3 DNA sequence: TGCAGCGTTGAAGATCATGCATCAGATACGCAGTATTTT. Translating it yields CSVEDHASDTQYF.

This clone was seen more than once but under ten times. This chain links TRBV12-3 or TRBV12-4 with TRBJ2-3; unclear D gene. The CDR3 extends over 11 amino acids. The germline V and J ends were trimmed by 4 bases and 9 bases, with 8 bases remaining between them. The CDR3 nucleotides are TGTGCCAGCAGTTCGCTGAACACGCAGTATTTT. Encoded protein: CASSSLNTQYF.

This clone occurred many times. V usage is TRBV9 and J usage is TRBJ2-3; 8 bases line up with TRBD2. Germline V gene data show CDR1 as SGDLS and CDR2 as YYNGEE. This CDR3 is 15 amino acids long. V dropped 7 bases and J dropped 4; count of bases not matched to a gene: 11. CDR3 DNA sequence: TGTGCCAGCGGCCGGGAGGGGAGTCAAGCAGATACGCAGTATTTT. Translated: CASGREGSQADTQYF.

This clone was detected ten times or more. The rearrangement uses TRBV6-1 and TRBJ1-5, with D perhaps matching TRBD1 (6 bases). Germline V gives CDR1 MNHNS, CDR2 SASEGT. The V end lost 5 bases, the J end lost 0 bases, and 11 bases lay between the germline ends. The CDR3 contains 15 residues. The CDR3 reads CASSSGTYSNQPQHF. In DNA form, the CDR3 reads TGTGCCAGCAGTTCCGGGACATATAGCAATCAGCCCCAGCATTTT.

This clone was counted between two and nine times. This sequence joins TRBV27 and TRBJ2-7; TRBD2 is a possible D gene (5 bases). The V gene's germline CDR1 is MNHEY and CDR2 SMNVEV (reference sequence). Trimming left V 8 bases short and J 1 base short, with 12 bases between. This CDR3 is 13 amino acids long. CDR3 sequence: CASRPGISYEQYF. The CDR3 nucleotides are TGTGCCAGCCGCCCCGGGATATCCTACGAGCAGTACTTC.

As to this clone: This is likely a read error, given that the CDR3 carries no conserved phenylalanine or tryptophan at its end. The rearrangement uses TRBV20-1 and TRBJ2-7; no firm D call. This CDR3 has 13 amino acids. The germline V gene has CDR1 DFQATT and CDR2 SNEGSKA (reference sequence). The V end lost 3 bases, the J end lost 2 bases, and 11 bases lay between the germline ends. The CDR3 region has the DNA TGCAGTGCTAGCACCAGCAGCGCCTACGAGCAGTACCTC. Translation: CSASTSSAYEQYL.

This clone was picked up a small number of times. V gene TRBV12-3 or TRBV12-4 combines with J gene TRBJ2-3, with TRBD1 identical over 9 bases. Trimming removed 0 bases from V and 3 bases from J; junction bases left unmatched: 10. CDR3 length equals 18 residues. In DNA form, the CDR3 reads TGTGCCAGCAGTTTAGCCCCCCCGGGACAGGGTCGTACAGATACGCAGTATTTT. It specifies CASSLAPPGQGRTDTQYF.

Ten or more counts support this clone. The chain links TRBV11-2 to TRBJ1-2; tentatively, D is TRBD1 (5 bases). Per the germline V gene, CDR1 is SGHAT and CDR2 is FQNNGV. Trimming shortened V by 5 bases and J by 1 base, and 14 bases separated the two germline ends. CDR3 size: 15 residues. The CDR3 nucleotides read TGTGCCAGCAGCCCAAACGGGGGAATTAACTATGGCTACACCTTC. Translation: CASSPNGGINYGYTF.

This clone was counted at least ten times. The J gene is TRBJ1-2, the V gene TRBV6-5; the match to TRBD1 covers 10 bases. Germline V CDR1 and CDR2: MNHEY, SVGAGI. Trimming cost V 4 bases and J 4 bases; bases outside gene matches: 15. This CDR3 is built from 18 residues. CDR3 DNA: TGTGCCAGCAGTTTCCTCCCCGGGACAGGGGAAGCAGTCTATGGCTACACCTTC. Protein: CASSFLPGTGEAVYGYTF.

CDR3 nucleotides: TGCGCCAGCAGCCCAGGACAGGACACTGAAGCTTTCTTT. Translation: CASSPGQDTEAFF. The chain is built from TRBV5-1 and TRBJ1-1, with 7 nucleotides matching TRBD1. This CDR3 contains 13 residues. V lost 4 bases to trimming and J lost 3 bases; unmatched junction nucleotides: 3. Germline CDR1 and CDR2: SGHRS and YFSETQ.

This rearrangement joins TRBV6-5 to TRBJ2-1; the D gene is possibly TRBD2 (5 bases). Trimming removed 0 bases from V and 4 bases from J, with 7 bases in between. The CDR3 contains 14 residues. CDR1 MNHEY and CDR2 SVGAGI come from the germline V gene. This CDR3 is CASSYSSGYNEQFF. The CDR3 DNA reads as TGTGCCAGCAGTTACTCTTCGGGGTACAATGAGCAGTTCTTC.

Ten or more counts support this clone. The chain links TRBV20-1 to TRBJ2-1; 15 nucleotides line up with TRBD2. This CDR3 has 20 amino acids. V trimming: 2 bases; J trimming: 0 bases; junction bases outside the gene matches: 11. The V gene's germline CDR1 is DFQATT and CDR2 SNEGSKA (reference sequence). In DNA, the CDR3 is TGCAGTGCTAGAATTCGACCCGGGACTAGCGGGGGGAGCTCCTACAATGAGCAGTTCTTC. Residues: CSARIRPGTSGGSSYNEQFF.

The chain recombines TRBV11-2 with TRBJ2-3; TRBD2 matches 14 bases. CDR1 SGHAT and CDR2 FQNNGV come from the germline V gene. CDR3 length: 15 residues. The ends lost 4 bases at V and 5 bases at J; junction bases unmatched: 2. In DNA form, the CDR3 reads TGTGCCAGCAGCTGGACTAGCGGGAGGAGAGATACGCAGTATTTT. Protein sequence: CASSWTSGRRDTQYF.

This clone was counted a few times. The V and J genes are TRBV6-1 and TRBJ2-1; D is uncertain. Germline V CDR1 and CDR2: MNHNS, SASEGT. V gave up 6 bases and J gave up 5 bases, with 17 bases separating them. The CDR3 runs 15 residues. This CDR3 reads CASRQVPLADNEQFF. CDR3 DNA: TGTGCCAGCAGGCAGGTCCCGCTCGCCGACAATGAGCAGTTCTTC.

J is TRBJ1-1 and V is TRBV12-3 or TRBV12-4; 9 bases fit TRBD1. CDR3 size: 14 residues. V lost 3 bases to trimming and J lost 8 bases; unmatched junction nucleotides: 7. CDR3 residues: CASSFWDRVLEAFF. CDR3 coding DNA: TGTGCCAGCAGTTTTTGGGACAGGGTCCTCGAAGCTTTCTTT.

The CDR3 spells CASSEEVWGGTGGNEQFF. DNA of the CDR3: TGTGCCAGCAGTGAAGAAGTCTGGGGGGGGACAGGGGGCAATGAGCAGTTCTTC. This chain joins TRBV6-1 and TRBJ2-1; 11 nucleotides align to TRBD1. CDR1 and CDR2 from the germline V gene are MNHNS and SASEGT. This CDR3 comprises 18 residues. The ends lost 1 base at V and 6 bases at J; junction bases unmatched: 11.

The V call is TRBV20-1, the J call TRBJ2-5; 9 bases are a match to TRBD2. TRBJ2-1 matches the DNA end more closely, so the J call is doubtful. This CDR3 comprises 17 residues. Looked up from germline, CDR1 is DFQATT and CDR2 is SNEGSKA (reference sequence). The CDR3 DNA reads TGCAGTGCTAGAGAGGACTTTAGCGGGAGTCATTTCTATGAGCAGTTCTTC. Translation gives CSAREDFSGSHFYEQFF.

This clone was counted only a few times. The chain combines TRBV6-1 with TRBJ1-6; D gene ambiguous. With 6 bases removed from V and 13 bases from J, the gap between germline ends came to 19 bases. CDR1 MNHNS and CDR2 SASEGT come from the germline V gene. CDR3 length: 14 amino acids. The CDR3, as DNA: TGTGCCAGCAGCGCGGGCCGAGGGTTTATCCCCCTCCACTTT. Its translation is CASSAGRGFIPLHF.

This clone was counted many times. V gene TRBV15 combines with J gene TRBJ2-5; D uncertain. The CDR3 is 14 residues long. V dropped 7 bases and J dropped 0 bases, with 12 bases sitting between them. Germline V CDR1 and CDR2: LNHNV, YYDKDF (reference sequence). CDR3 residues: CATKGGDYQETQYF. As DNA, the CDR3 is TGTGCCACCAAAGGCGGAGACTACCAAGAGACCCAGTACTTC.

The sample holds many counts of this clone. V and J are TRBV12-3 or TRBV12-4 and TRBJ1-2; D may be TRBD1 (5 bases). CDR3 size: 13 residues. The V gene lost 6 bases and the J gene lost 4 bases, with 12 bases spanning the gap. The DNA of the CDR3 is TGTGCCAGCAGCCTGGGACGGGGCTATGGCTACACCTTC. Translating it yields CASSLGRGYGYTF.

This clone came up many times. The chain links TRBV7-3 to TRBJ2-5; TRBD1 matches 11 bases. Germline CDR1 and CDR2: SGHTA and FQGTGA. The CDR3 is 16 amino acids. V lost 4 bases and J lost 4; bases outside the gene matches: 8. The CDR3 loop is CASSSGGTGGRETQYF. Written as DNA, the CDR3 is TGTGCCAGCAGCTCAGGCGGGACAGGGGGGCGAGAGACCCAGTACTTC.

This clone was seen at least ten times. The same CDR3 arises from other DNA sequences in this sample as well. This chain joins TRBV29-1 and TRBJ2-7; 8 nucleotides agree with TRBD1. Germline V gives CDR1 SQVTM, CDR2 ANQGSEA. The ends lost 5 bases at V and 2 bases at J; junction bases unmatched: 8. The CDR3 totals 14 residues. Written as DNA, the CDR3 is TGCAGCGTTCCTTCGACAGGGGACCCCTACGAGCAGTACTTC. It encodes CSVPSTGDPYEQYF.

Concerning this clone: This could be a read error, since a much larger clone is one nucleotide away. The chain combines TRBV9 with TRBJ2-3, with 7 positions matching TRBD1. Germline loops: CDR1 SGDLS, CDR2 YYNGEE. J gave up 4 bases and V 3 bases, and 8 bases lay outside the gene matches. The CDR3 length is 15 residues. As DNA, the CDR3 is TGTGCCAGCAGCGCGGGACAGTGCTTCGCAGATACGCAGTATTTT. Translation gives CASSAGQCFADTQYF.

In this sample, this clone turned up a few times. The J gene is TRBJ2-7, the V gene TRBV5-1, with TRBD1 matching 7 bases. The CDR3 has 12 amino acids. Germline trimming cut 5 bases from V and 6 bases from J; bases unmatched to any gene: 5. The germline CDR1 and CDR2 sequences are SGHRS and YFSETQ. CDR3 residues: CASRTGLREQYF. Written as DNA, the CDR3 is TGCGCCAGCAGGACAGGGCTGCGCGAGCAGTACTTC.